This T cell receptor (beta chain) was captured by sequencing in a study of siplizumab effects on memory and regulatory T cells. The V end lost 5 bases, the J end lost 4 bases, and 11 bases lay between the germline ends. In germline, CDR1 is SEHNR, CDR2 FQNEAQ (reference sequence). The length of the CDR3 is 13 residues. Sequenced by immunoSEQ multiplex PCR; TCRdb stores in-frame clones only, minus some. The table has roughly 100,000 clones, about 92% seen once; the top ten hold 0.32%. The clonotype originates from a human donor in good health. Sequencing was carried out using CD4+ T cells sorted from blood. This sequence joins TRBV7-9 and TRBJ1-2; D not resolved. CDR3 sequence reads: CASSLPEAYGYTF. DNA of the CDR3: TGTGCCAGCAGCCTCCCGGAGGCCTATGGCTACACCTTC.